Listed below are T cell receptor beta chains from one sample, sequenced in a study of shared clonotypes between healthy human individuals. Produced via immunoSEQ multiplex PCR; TCRdb's table is partial and in-frame only. Among 2 million to 2.5 million clones listed, almost 96% were seen once. The sample taken for sequencing was naive CD4+ T cells sorted from blood. These receptors were obtained from a man aged 18 to 30 in good health. The CDR3 runs from the conserved cysteine through the conserved F or W. The D gene is left open where the match is weak. Clone sizes are given selectively: once, few, many, or a class where the clone is expanded.

j_call clone_size v_call d_call cdr3_aa cdr3_nt
TRBJ1-6 . TRBV2 . CASSGRHSNSYNSPLHF TGTGCCAGCAGCGGACGTCATTCTAACTCCTATAATTCACCCCTCCACTTT
TRBJ2-5 . TRBV7-3 TRBD2 CASSLSGLAGQETQYF TGTGCCAGCAGCTTAAGTGGACTAGCGGGGCAAGAGACCCAGTACTTC
TRBJ2-5 . TRBV10-3 . CAISDLGPGGETQYF TGTGCCATCAGTGACCTCGGGCCCGGAGGGGAGACCCAGTACTTC
TRBJ2-1 . TRBV11-2 TRBD2 CASSALAGGYNEQFF TGTGCCAGCAGCGCCCTAGCGGGAGGTTACAATGAGCAGTTCTTC
TRBJ1-1 . TRBV30 . CAWSHAGRRTEAFF TGTGCCTGGTCCCATGCCGGCCGGAGGACTGAAGCTTTCTTT
TRBJ1-4 . TRBV19 . CASSPGRNEKLFF TGTGCCAGTTCCCCTGGGCGGAATGAAAAACTGTTTTTT
TRBJ1-2 . TRBV10-3 TRBD1 CAIRGEGANYGYTF TGTGCCATAAGAGGCGAGGGGGCCAACTATGGCTACACCTTC
TRBJ2-1 . TRBV29-1 . CSVPRVGSYNEQFF TGCAGCGTCCCCAGGGTTGGGAGTTACAATGAGCAGTTCTTC
TRBJ1-5 . TRBV5-8 . CASSLDQNNQPQHF TGTGCCAGCAGCTTGGACCAGAACAATCAGCCCCAGCATTTT
TRBJ1-2 once TRBV11-2 . CASSPLKGDYGYTF TGTGCCAGCAGTCCCTTGAAAGGAGACTATGGCTACACCTTC
TRBJ1-6 . TRBV10-2 . CASSPTATYNSPLHF TGCGCCAGCAGTCCTACAGCTACCTATAATTCACCCCTCCACTTT
TRBJ2-3 . TRBV19 TRBD2 CASSVPSAGKGDTQYF TGTGCCAGTAGTGTTCCATCAGCGGGGAAGGGAGATACGCAGTATTTT
TRBJ1-5 once TRBV19 . CASSIQGEGNQPQHF TGTGCCAGTAGTATACAGGGAGAGGGGAATCAGCCCCAGCATTTT
TRBJ1-1 . TRBV7-2 . CASSSRGGYTEAFF TGTGCCAGCAGCTCCAGAGGGGGTTACACTGAAGCTTTCTTT
TRBJ2-1 . TRBV9 . CASSVDQAPNEQFF TGTGCCAGCAGCGTAGATCAAGCGCCGAATGAGCAGTTCTTC
TRBJ2-7 . TRBV5-1 TRBD2 CASAPTAGSYEQYF TGCGCCAGCGCCCCCACAGCGGGGAGTTACGAGCAGTACTTC
TRBJ2-7 . TRBV5-4 . CASSSRALSEREQYF TGTGCCAGCAGTAGTCGAGCTCTCTCCGAGAGAGAGCAGTACTTC
TRBJ1-1 . TRBV19 . CASSIYRDPNTEAFF TGTGCCAGTAGTATCTATCGGGACCCCAACACTGAAGCTTTCTTT
TRBJ2-5 . TRBV18 . CASSPLPSETQYF TGTGCCAGCTCACCCCTTCCTAGCGAGACCCAGTACTTC
TRBJ1-1 . TRBV30 . CAWRNSALGPNTEAFF TGTGCCTGGAGAAACTCCGCCCTCGGGCCGAACACTGAAGCTTTCTTT
TRBJ1-5 . TRBV28 . CASSPEQGVGNQPQHF TGTGCCAGCAGTCCAGAACAGGGCGTCGGCAATCAGCCCCAGCATTTT
TRBJ1-6 . TRBV9 . CASSVQGPPLHF TGTGCCAGCAGCGTTCAGGGGCCACCCCTCCACTTT
TRBJ1-2 . TRBV28 . CASRADEARIGYTF TGTGCCAGCAGAGCCGATGAGGCCCGAATAGGCTACACCTTC
TRBJ2-7 . TRBV6-1 . CASSVEGSVGRGYEQYF TGTGCCAGCAGTGTAGAGGGATCGGTCGGGCGGGGATACGAGCAGTACTTC
TRBJ1-1 . TRBV6-1 TRBD1 CATWDRGNTEAFF TGTGCCACCTGGGACAGGGGAAACACTGAAGCTTTCTTT
TRBJ2-7 once TRBV19 . CASSTQAGTPYEQYF TGTGCCAGTAGTACCCAGGCCGGGACTCCATATGAGCAGTACTTC
TRBJ1-2 . TRBV10-2 . CASSIGSWIGYTF TGCGCCAGCAGTATCGGTAGCTGGATTGGCTACACCTTC
TRBJ1-2 . TRBV19 . CASSGGKTGIYGYTF TGTGCCAGTAGTGGGGGCAAGACAGGAATTTATGGCTACACCTTC
TRBJ1-6 . TRBV5-1 . CASSLETVTYNSPLHF TGCGCCAGCAGCTTGGAAACGGTCACGTATAATTCACCCCTCCACTTT
TRBJ2-7 . TRBV18 TRBD2 CASSPAGGSSYEQYF TGTGCCAGCTCACCGGCGGGCGGGAGCTCCTACGAGCAGTACTTC
TRBJ2-7 . TRBV7-9 TRBD2 CASAQLAGAQEQYF TGTGCCAGCGCCCAGCTAGCGGGAGCGCAGGAGCAGTACTTC
TRBJ1-1 . TRBV30 TRBD1 CAWRGQGVTEAFF TGTGCCTGGAGAGGGCAGGGGGTAACTGAAGCTTTCTTT
TRBJ1-2 . TRBV10-3 TRBD1 CATQRGQTNYGYTF TGTGCCACCCAACGGGGACAGACGAACTATGGCTACACCTTC
TRBJ1-5 . TRBV6-5 TRBD1 CASSFDRDQPQHF TGTGCCAGCAGTTTCGACAGGGACCAGCCCCAGCATTTT
TRBJ2-5 . TRBV11-3 TRBD2 CASRLAGEETQYF TGTGCCAGCAGACTAGCGGGGGAAGAGACCCAGTACTTC
TRBJ2-5 . TRBV6-1 . CASRSEGETQYF TGTGCCAGTCGGTCGGAAGGAGAGACCCAGTACTTC
TRBJ1-2 . TRBV19 . CASSIGPTSNYGYTF TGTGCCAGTAGTATAGGACCGACCAGTAACTATGGCTACACCTTC
TRBJ2-4 . TRBV6-6 TRBD1 CASSPGQGVTVQYF TGTGCCAGCAGCCCCGGACAGGGGGTGACTGTTCAGTACTTC
TRBJ2-6 . TRBV5-1 . CASSLEARSGANVLTF TGCGCCAGCAGCTTGGAGGCGAGATCTGGGGCCAACGTCCTGACTTTC
TRBJ2-3 . TRBV5-4 TRBD2 CASSLTSGGTDTQYF TGTGCCAGCAGCCTCACTAGCGGTGGCACAGATACGCAGTATTTT